One sample yielded the 14 T cell receptor beta chains listed below, sequenced in a study of blood T cell repertoires in COVID-19. Only in-frame clones appear in the TCRdb table, and some are missing; sequencing was by immunoSEQ multiplex PCR. The data hold some 430,000 clones, with roughly 88% observed a single time. Sequencing was done on a sample of PBMCs or T cells enriched from blood (not recorded which). These receptors all come from a man between 18 and 35 years old who had recovered from COVID-19.

The chain recombines TRBV29-1 with TRBJ2-1, with 12 bases that match TRBD2. The junction had 16 bases not matched to a gene; V was cut back by 7 bases and J by 9 bases. Germline CDR1 reads SQVTM; CDR2 reads ANQGSEA. The CDR3 is made up of 16 amino acids. This chain's CDR3 is CSATRTSGTPKGEQFF. The CDR3 coding sequence is TGCAGCGCCACTCGGACTAGCGGGACTCCCAAGGGTGAGCAGTTCTTC.

This clone appeared once. The rearrangement links TRBV24-1 to TRBJ2-7; a possible D gene is TRBD1 (6 bases). The CDR3 is made up of 13 amino acids. Germline CDR1 and CDR2: KGHDR and SFDVKD. Deletions cut 2 bases from V and 7 bases from J, with 11 bases between. The CDR3 loop reads CATSDSTGREQYF. The CDR3 nucleotides read TGTGCCACCAGTGATTCTACAGGGAGAGAGCAGTACTTC.

V is TRBV28 and J is TRBJ2-6; 10 bases align to TRBD1. CDR3 length equals 18 residues. The V gene's germline CDR1 is MDHEN and CDR2 SYDVKM. The trim removed 3 bases at V and 4 bases at J, leaving 9 bases unmatched. In DNA form, the CDR3 reads TGTGCCAGCAGTTTGACAGGGGGCCTCCTATCAGGGGCCAACGTCCTGACTTTC. Translating gives CASSLTGGLLSGANVLTF.

The chain is built from TRBV11-2 and TRBJ2-3; 7 bases map to TRBD2. V lost 1 base and J lost 6; bases outside the gene matches: 4. CDR3 length equals 14 residues. Looked up from germline, CDR1 is SGHAT and CDR2 is FQNNGV. The CDR3, as DNA: TGTGCCAGCAGCTTAGGGGACTATTCGGATACGCAGTATTTT. Translation gives CASSLGDYSDTQYF.

This clone was observed a single time. The chain joins TRBV2 to TRBJ2-5; D gene ambiguous. Trimming took off 8 bases at V and 4 bases at J, with 14 bases between the two ends. The CDR3 is made up of 13 amino acids. Per germline, CDR1 SNHLY and CDR2 FYNNEI. The CDR3 nucleotides are TGTGCCAGCCAAGAGGAGACGGGAGAGACCCAGTACTTC. Residues: CASQEETGETQYF. Combining the CDR3 with reference TRBV2 and TRBJ2-5 gives the whole variable domain EPEVTQTPSHQVTQMGQEVILRCVPISNHLYFYWYRQILGQKVEFLVSFYNNEISEKSEIFDDQFSVERPDGSNFTLKIRSTKLEDSAMYFCASQEETGETQYFGPGTRLLVL.

The chain links TRBV19 to TRBJ1-2; TRBD1 aligns across 8 bases. CDR3 length: 16 residues. J gave up 4 bases and V 6 bases, and 13 bases lay outside the gene matches. The germline gives CDR1 LNHDA, CDR2 SQIVND (reference sequence). In DNA, the CDR3 is TGTGCCAGTAGACGTGTTACAGGGGGATTCGGCTATGGCTACACCTTC. This codes for CASRRVTGGFGYGYTF. Drawing the rest from reference TRBV19 and TRBJ1-2, the complete variable domain is DGGITQSPKYLFRKEGQNVTLSCEQNLNHDAMYWYRQDPGQGLRLIYYSQIVNDFQKGDIAEGYSVSREKKESFPLTVTSAQKNPTAFYLCASRRVTGGFGYGYTFGSGTRLTVV.

V usage is TRBV11-3 and J usage is TRBJ1-6; D gene unclear. The CDR3 runs 15 residues. Trimming shortened V by 3 bases and J by 4 bases, and 10 bases separated the two germline ends. Germline loops: CDR1 SGHNT, CDR2 YENEEA. CDR3: CASSFAGGYNSPLHF. The CDR3 DNA follows: TGTGCCAGCAGCTTTGCGGGAGGGTATAATTCACCCCTCCACTTT.

The rearrangement joins TRBV9 to TRBJ2-1, with D possibly being TRBD1 (6 bases). Germline assignment: CDR1 SGDLS and CDR2 YYNGEE. The V and J ends lost 4 bases and 6 bases respectively, with 20 bases between them. The CDR3 runs to 16 residues. The CDR3 here is CASSTTQGTTPNEQFF. The CDR3 DNA reads TGTGCCAGCAGCACCACGCAGGGGACAACCCCCAATGAGCAGTTCTTC. Full variable domain (missing parts from reference TRBV9 and TRBJ2-1): DSGVTQTPKHLITATGQRVTLRCSPRSGDLSVYWYQQSLDQGLQFLIQYYNGEERAKGNILERFSAQQFPDLHSELNLSSLELGDSALYFCASSTTQGTTPNEQFFGPGTRLTVL.

The chain links TRBV28 to TRBJ1-5; 9 bases line up with TRBD1. There are 16 residues in the CDR3. The V gene end was trimmed by 4 bases and the J gene end by 7 bases; junction bases not matched to a gene: 11. Per germline, CDR1 MDHEN and CDR2 SYDVKM. CDR3 sequence: CASSSPGQGIRQPQHF. The CDR3, as DNA: TGTGCCAGCAGTTCCCCCGGACAGGGGATACGGCAGCCCCAGCATTTT.

The genes are TRBV27 and TRBJ2-1, with 7 positions matching TRBD2. Germline lookup yields CDR1 MNHEY and CDR2 SMNVEV (reference sequence). Trimming at V came to 5 bases and at J to 0 bases, leaving 7 bases not matched to a gene. The CDR3 extends over 16 amino acids. CDR3 region: CASSPQLATSYNEQFF. Written as DNA, the CDR3 is TGTGCCAGCAGTCCCCAACTAGCGACCTCCTACAATGAGCAGTTCTTC.

The V call is TRBV7-9, the J call TRBJ2-7; the D gene is possibly TRBD2 (5 bases). There are 12 residues in the CDR3. Germline loops: CDR1 SEHNR, CDR2 FQNEAQ (reference sequence). The V end was cut by 5 bases, the J end by 3 bases, with 8 bases between. The CDR3, as DNA: TGTGCCAGCAGCCGGGAAGACTACGAGCAGTACTTC. Amino acids: CASSREDYEQYF.

The chain recombines TRBV9 with TRBJ2-1; the D gene is possibly TRBD1 (5 bases). Trimming took 0 bases from V and 3 from J, leaving 7 bases between them. The CDR3 consists of 14 residues. CDR1 is SGDLS and CDR2 is YYNGEE in the germline V gene. CDR3 in DNA: TGTGCCAGCAGCGTAGCCAGGGACTACAATGAGCAGTTCTTC. Amino acid sequence: CASSVARDYNEQFF.

J is TRBJ2-5 and V is TRBV7-9; 7 nucleotides line up with TRBD2. After removal of 1 base from V and 1 base from J, the junction contained 9 bases not matched to a gene. This CDR3 comprises 17 residues. CDR1 and CDR2 from the germline V gene are SEHNR and FQNEAQ (reference sequence). The CDR3 region has the DNA TGTGCCAGCAGCTTAGGGGACGCTAGCGGAGGCCAAGAGACCCAGTACTTC. This translates into CASSLGDASGGQETQYF.

The chain joins TRBV11-2 to TRBJ1-3; possible D gene TRBD1, 5 bases. The germline V gene has CDR1 SGHAT and CDR2 FQNNGV. This CDR3 is 16 amino acids long. Between the trimmed V and J ends, which lost 0 bases and 2 bases, there was a span of 11 bases. CDR3 loop: CASSLEGGKTGNTIYF. Here the CDR3 DNA reads TGTGCCAGCAGCTTAGAGGGGGGGAAGACTGGAAACACCATATATTTT.